Detailed here is one T cell receptor (beta chain). Its antigen is undetermined. This sample is part of a study of cytomegalovirus exposure and HLA in healthy donors. The study, taken as a whole, reports: 87-base-pair reads could not separate some V segments, including TRBV6-2 and TRBV6-3.

PCR amplification relied on 60 Vbeta primers (plus 13 Jbeta primers). Some clones are missing from TCRdb's copy, which holds only in-frame ones; the method was immunoSEQ multiplex PCR. The sample lists approximately 160,000 clones; roughly 77% were seen once. CDR1 and CDR2 from the germline V gene are MNHEY and SVGAGI. The V end was cut by 8 bases, the J end by 0 bases, with 14 bases between. This CDR3 region has 15 residues. Sequenced sample: PBMCs. This TCR came from a male donor in good health and CMV-seronegative. The V and J genes are TRBV6-5 and TRBJ1-3, with D possibly TRBD1 on 5 matching bases. The CDR3 region has the DNA TGTGCCAGCGGATTCAGACAGCTCTCTGGAAACACCATATATTTT. Protein product: CASGFRQLSGNTIYF.